The clone carrying this T cell receptor (beta chain) was counted ten times or more. Its antigen is currently unknown. The sample is drawn from a study of identical twins. Overall study results and limits: Clonotypes of the beta chain that were abundant in cord blood carried fewer insertions (memory repertoires showed none).

A template switching step contributed a universal primer site, while unique molecular identifiers were present in the cDNA. MiXCR, run by TCRdb on the 5' RACE reads, gives a single entry per CDR3 protein. This table holds under 250,000 distinct CDR3 sequences, 9.4% found once. The clonotype comes from a woman between 18 and 29 years old in good health. The sequenced material came from memory (CD45RO+) T cells sorted from blood.

The CDR3 here is CSARGTGRGDYGYTF. In nucleotides, the CDR3 is TGCAGTGCTAGAGGAACAGGTCGGGGCGACTATGGCTACACCTTC. The chain has TRBV20-1 and TRBJ1-2; maybe TRBD1 (5 bases). Looked up from germline, CDR1 is DFQATT and CDR2 is SNEGSKA (reference sequence). The V and J ends lost 1 base and 3 bases respectively, with 15 bases between them. This CDR3 has 15 amino acids.